This T cell receptor (beta chain) was captured by sequencing in a study of blood T cell repertoires in COVID-19. Study-wide context: Donors in the United States, Italy and Spain gave samples during acute or convalescent COVID-19. T cells, B-cell-depleted T cells, or PBMCs provided the cDNA or gDNA that served as material.

The length of the CDR3 is 17 residues. In germline, CDR1 is MNHNS, CDR2 SASEGT. Trimming removed 0 bases from V and 2 bases from J; junction bases left unmatched: 7. Authors' methods: It was from reference gene primer amplification that nucleated cell counts were estimated. Profiled with immunoSEQ multiplex PCR; TCRdb holds only in-frame clones, not every one. V and J calls and clone size come straight from that table; D and trimming were deduced from the DNA. The data show around 300,000 clones, about 83% seen once. The source is a woman aged 50 to 65 who had recovered from COVID-19. The rearrangement uses TRBV6-1 and TRBJ1-3; 7 bases agree with TRBD1. Sample: peripheral blood. In nucleotides, the CDR3 is TGTGCCAGCAGTGAAGCGCTTTCAGGGGGTACTGGAAACACCATATATTTT. Residues: CASSEALSGGTGNTIYF.